This T cell receptor beta chain was documented in a study of control samples from healthy donors and cancer patients (dated by TCRdb to the early 2020s). The library relied on the immunoSEQ multiplex PCR assay. TCRdb's version of the immuneACCESS table is confined to in-frame rearrangements and falls short of the full clone set. An unresolved V gene accounts for under half of the shortfall where checked; the remainder is of unknown origin. This sample holds roughly 21,000 clones; around four fifths were observed only once. The ten largest clones take up more than 20% of the sample. With regard to this clone: Its antigen is currently not known. Base qualities are missing; no much larger clone stands one base away.

Looking up the germline V gene yields CDR1 SGHVS and CDR2 FQNEAQ. There are 17 amino acids in the CDR3, from cysteine to phenylalanine inclusive. The CDR3 DNA has 51 bases and is translated from base 1. A distance of 15 bases separates the germline ends of V and J, which lose 3 bases and 0 bases respectively. The sample consisted of PBMCs. Recombination connected TRBV7-8 to TRBJ1-3, with the D segment identity uncertain. This sequence was found in a man between 60 and 75 years old with colorectal cancer. The sequenced DNA is TGTGCCAGCAGCTTGGGTGTCCGGGCCAGCTCTGGAAACACCATATATTTT. Translated, it gives CASSLGVRASSGNTIYF.